This T cell receptor (beta chain) originates from a study of T cells after yellow fever vaccination. Across the study: SMART-Seq v4 Ultra Low Input served to prepare low-cell-number fractions.

Per germline, CDR1 SGDLS and CDR2 YYNGEE. The CDR3 contains 15 residues. V shed 0 bases and J shed 4 bases, with 11 bases lying between them. Study-level findings and limits: Abundant bulk-derived clonotypes could contaminate FACS-sorted repertoires.

Details on this clonotype: Its target is not known.

UMIs and a universal primer site were added when TCR cDNA was made by 5'RACE template switching. TCRdb recomputed calls from the 5' RACE reads with MiXCR, one row per CDR3 protein. The sample has 620,000 or so distinct CDR3 sequences; about 12% are singletons. This chain connects TRBV9 to TRBJ2-1; TRBD2 might be the D (5 bases). This sample comprised PBMCs, obtained on the day of the yellow fever booster vaccination. The receptor's source is a man younger than 45 who received the YFV17D yellow fever vaccine. CDR3 sequence reads: CASSVEGSGYNEQFF. The CDR3 DNA follows: TGTGCCAGCAGCGTAGAAGGGAGCGGTTACAATGAGCAGTTCTTC.